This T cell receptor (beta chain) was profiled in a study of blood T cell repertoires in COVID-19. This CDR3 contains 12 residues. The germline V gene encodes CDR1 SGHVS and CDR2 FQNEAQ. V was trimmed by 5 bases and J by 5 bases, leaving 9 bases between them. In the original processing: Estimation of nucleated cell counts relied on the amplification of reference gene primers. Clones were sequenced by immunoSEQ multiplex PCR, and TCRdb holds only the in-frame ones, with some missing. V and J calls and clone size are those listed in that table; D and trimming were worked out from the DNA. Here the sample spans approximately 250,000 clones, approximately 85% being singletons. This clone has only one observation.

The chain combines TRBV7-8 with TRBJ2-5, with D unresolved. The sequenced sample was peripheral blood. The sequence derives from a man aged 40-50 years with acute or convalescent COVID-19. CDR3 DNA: TGTGCCAGCAGCCTAAACCGGGAGACCCAGTACTTC. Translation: CASSLNRETQYF.